This T cell receptor (beta chain) was identified in a study of T cell responses to AZD1222 COVID-19 vaccine. Regarding the study as a whole: After two AZD1222 doses, spike-specific TCR breadth and depth rose versus day 0. Regions 160-218 and 743-854 held dominance among vaccine-associated CD4 TCRs, which spanned spike. Repertoire collection took place solely once the T cell response had peaked.

Trimming took 1 base from V and 7 from J, leaving 17 bases between them. Germline V lookup: CDR1 MNHNS, CDR2 SASEGT. This CDR3 comprises 17 residues. Turning to this clone: Its antigen remains unknown.

Timing groups of about 4 and about 12 weeks for second doses were pooled. The table came from immunoSEQ multiplex PCR; TCRdb's copy has only in-frame clones and leaves some out. The data hold some 60,000 clones, with 60% to 85% observed a single time. The source is an adult who received the AZD1222 COVID-19 vaccine. The chain recombines TRBV6-1 with TRBJ1-6, with D possibly TRBD1 on 6 matching bases. This sample comprised peripheral blood, obtained 28 days after the second AZD1222 dose. CDR3 region: CASSEEAGGRSNSPLHF. The CDR3 DNA is TGTGCCAGCAGTGAAGAGGCGGGGGGCAGGTCCAATTCACCCCTCCACTTT.